These 21 T cell receptor beta chains were all obtained from the same sample, sequenced in a study of post-analysis software for immune sequencing data. Their target antigens are unknown. The study's findings and limits: TRBV5-6, TRBV5-1 and TRBV20-1 belonged to a set of roughly five TRBV segments that were more frequent in patients than controls.

Researchers reported that TCR beta cDNA libraries carried unique molecular identifiers. MiXCR, run by TCRdb on the PCR reads, gives a single entry per CDR3 protein. The sample holds a few hundred thousand distinct CDR3 sequences, around 31% seen once. Sample: blood. These receptors were collected from a girl aged 2-17 years with multiple sclerosis.

This sequence joins TRBV10-3 and TRBJ1-1, with TRBD1 matching over 8 bases. The CDR3 has 14 residues. J gave up 5 bases and V 3 bases, and 5 bases lay outside the gene matches. The V gene's germline CDR1 is ENHRY and CDR2 SYGVKD. The CDR3 loop is CAISEQGVETEAFF. The DNA of the CDR3 is TGTGCCATCAGTGAACAGGGGGTTGAGACTGAAGCTTTCTTT.

The J gene is TRBJ2-7, the V gene TRBV9; possibly TRBD1 for D (6 bases). Germline V lookup: CDR1 SGDLS, CDR2 YYNGEE. The CDR3 contains 15 residues. The V gene lost 2 bases and the J gene lost 2 bases, with 14 bases spanning the gap. The CDR3 loop is CASSVETGPTYEQYF. The CDR3 DNA follows: TGTGCCAGCAGCGTGGAGACAGGACCGACCTACGAGCAGTACTTC.

This chain links TRBV21-1 with TRBJ2-1; the DNA was not compared with TRBD1, the D call given in the table. TRBV21-1 represents a pseudogene. The CDR3 is made up of 13 amino acids. CDR3 in amino acids: CARTDRGRYEQFF. CDR3 DNA sequence: TGTGCCAGAACGGACAGGGGACGCTATGAGCAGTTCTTC.

This clonotype was seen more than once but under ten times. V is TRBV20-1 and J is TRBJ2-4, with D perhaps matching TRBD2 (5 bases). V was cut by 1 base and J by 8 bases, with 9 bases left in between. The CDR3 consists of 12 residues. CDR1 DFQATT and CDR2 SNEGSKA come from the germline V gene (reference sequence). The chain's CDR3 is CSARGRKHIQYF. The CDR3, as DNA: TGCAGTGCTAGAGGGAGGAAACACATTCAGTACTTC.

The chain links TRBV5-1 to TRBJ2-5; 7 bases line up with TRBD1. Unmatched junction bases numbered 6, after V lost 4 bases and J lost 0 bases. This CDR3 contains 15 residues. CDR1 is SGHRS, CDR2 YFSETQ, per germline. This CDR3 reads CASSLAGQDQETQYF. CDR3 bases: TGCGCCAGCAGCCTAGCTGGACAGGACCAAGAGACCCAGTACTTC. Variable domain in full (rest from reference TRBV5-1 and TRBJ2-5): KAGVTQTPRYLIKTRGQQVTLSCSPISGHRSVSWYQQTPGQGLQFLFEYFSETQRNKGNFPGRFSGRQFSNSRSEMNVSTLELGDSALYLCASSLAGQDQETQYFGPGTRLLVL.

The chain recombines TRBV12-3 or TRBV12-4 with TRBJ1-1; D is uncertain. The CDR3 length is 15 residues. The V end lost 3 bases, the J end lost 2 bases, and 13 bases lay between the germline ends. CDR3 DNA: TGTGCCAGCAGTTTCGGGTCTTACGGAAACACTGAAGCTTTCTTT. This translates into CASSFGSYGNTEAFF.

This chain joins TRBV29-1 and TRBJ2-1; weak D call: TRBD1 (5 bases). The V gene lost 3 bases and the J gene lost 10 bases, with 16 bases spanning the gap. Germline V gives CDR1 SQVTM, CDR2 ANQGSEA. The CDR3 consists of 13 residues. The CDR3 reads CSVDQGPRLEQFF. In nucleotides, the CDR3 is TGCAGCGTTGACCAGGGCCCGAGATTGGAGCAGTTCTTC.

As regards this clonotype: The germline gene is not matched at one end of the junction; a read error may be the cause. The chain's CDR3 is CTSSKNRDYEQYF. For the CDR3, the DNA is TGTACCAGCAGCAAGAACCGGGACTACGAGCAGTACTTC. This chain connects TRBV5-4 to TRBJ2-7; possible D gene TRBD2, 5 bases. This CDR3 spans 13 amino acids. The germline CDR1 and CDR2 sequences are SGHNT and YYREEE (reference sequence).

The chain links TRBV2 to TRBJ2-3; a possible D gene is TRBD2 (5 bases). CDR1 is SNHLY and CDR2 is FYNNEI in the germline V gene. Trimming pared 6 bases from V and 2 bases from J, leaving 9 bases between. This CDR3 comprises 13 residues. CDR3 loop: CASSGGYTDTQYF. Here the CDR3 DNA reads TGTGCCAGCAGCGGCGGGTACACAGATACGCAGTATTTT.

In its sample, this clonotype was seen a few times. This chain connects TRBV19 to TRBJ2-1, with 13 bases fitting TRBD2. This CDR3 has 16 amino acids. The V and J ends lost 7 bases and 1 base, in that order; junction bases with no gene match: 4. Germline V lookup: CDR1 LNHDA, CDR2 SQIVND (reference sequence). CDR3 sequence: CASKTSGGASYNEQFF. CDR3 bases: TGTGCCAGTAAAACTAGCGGGGGGGCTTCCTACAATGAGCAGTTCTTC.

The V gene is TRBV11-2, the J gene TRBJ1-2; a weak D match, TRBD1 (5 bases). The CDR3 is 16 residues long. Germline CDR1 and CDR2: SGHAT and FQNNGV. V lost 4 bases and J 3 bases, leaving 18 bases between the germline ends. The CDR3 is CASSSSQWGADYGYTF. The CDR3 DNA reads as TGTGCCAGCAGCTCCAGCCAGTGGGGCGCTGACTATGGCTACACCTTC.

J is TRBJ2-5 and V is TRBV29-1, with D perhaps being TRBD1 or TRBD2 (6 bases each). CDR1 is SQVTM and CDR2 is ANQGSEA in the germline V gene. Trimming left V 5 bases short and J 4 bases short, with 20 bases between. This CDR3 is 15 amino acids long. The CDR3 reads CSVSPGAGPGETQYF. The CDR3 nucleotides read TGCAGCGTTTCTCCGGGGGCGGGGCCCGGAGAGACCCAGTACTTC.

This CDR3 reads CASSFGRDGYTF. In DNA, the CDR3 is TGTGCCAGCAGCTTTGGCAGGGATGGCTACACCTTC. This rearrangement joins TRBV11-2 to TRBJ1-2, with D tentatively TRBD1 (5 bases). Trimming took 3 bases from V and 6 from J, leaving 8 bases between them. CDR1 is SGHAT and CDR2 is FQNNGV in the germline V gene. There are 12 residues in the CDR3.

The chain carries TRBV20-1 and TRBJ2-5; unclear D gene. Per the germline V gene, CDR1 is DFQATT and CDR2 is SNEGSKA (reference sequence). Trimming removed 0 bases from V and 5 bases from J, with 13 bases in between. The CDR3 sequence is 14 residues long. CDR3 nucleotide sequence: TGCAGTGCTAGAGACCCTGAAGCAAGGGAGACCCAGTACTTC. Residues: CSARDPEARETQYF.

V usage is TRBV7-2 and J usage is TRBJ2-2; TRBD1 agrees at 8 bases. The CDR3 is 15 residues long. Germline assignment: CDR1 SGHTA and CDR2 FQGNSA. Trimming cost V 6 bases and J 1 base; bases outside gene matches: 4. The CDR3 DNA is TGTGCCAGCAGGAGGGACAGGCAGAACACCGGGGAGCTGTTTTTT. Translated, it gives CASRRDRQNTGELFF.

This clonotype was found a few times. The V gene is TRBV4-2, the J gene TRBJ1-1, with 10 positions matching TRBD1. Germline V CDR1 and CDR2: LGHNA, YNFKEQ. This CDR3 contains 16 residues. V trimming: 2 bases; J trimming: 5 bases; junction bases outside the gene matches: 8. CDR3 nucleotides: TGTGCCAGCAGCCAACCGGGACAGGGGCGCGGAACTGAAGCTTTCTTT. This encodes CASSQPGQGRGTEAFF.

This clonotype was seen a handful of times. The chain links TRBV7-6 to TRBJ2-5; 10 bases map to TRBD1. The CDR3 covers 16 residues. Germline V lookup: CDR1 SGHVS, CDR2 FNYEAQ. The trim removed 3 bases at V and 0 bases at J, leaving 4 bases unmatched. The CDR3 DNA follows: TGTGCCAGCAGCTTCCCGGACAGGGGGTACCAAGAGACCCAGTACTTC. This gives the protein CASSFPDRGYQETQYF.

This rearrangement joins TRBV13 to TRBJ2-7, with 7 nucleotides matching TRBD1. Unmatched junction bases numbered 11, after V lost 5 bases and J lost 4 bases. Germline V lookup: CDR1 PRHDT, CDR2 FYEKMQ (reference sequence). The CDR3 totals 15 residues. CDR3 region: CASSRVGQGVYEQYF. CDR3 nucleotide sequence: TGTGCCAGCAGCAGGGTCGGGCAGGGGGTTTACGAGCAGTACTTC.

This clonotype was found many times. This chain connects TRBV7-2 to TRBJ2-5; TRBD2 matches 8 bases. This CDR3 has 15 amino acids. V was pared by 1 base and J by 4 bases, with 5 bases of the junction left unmatched. Germline V gives CDR1 SGHTA, CDR2 FQGNSA. The CDR3 here is CASSLGAGVGETQYF. The CDR3 nucleotides are TGTGCCAGCAGCTTAGGAGCGGGGGTGGGAGAGACCCAGTACTTC.

The gene calls are TRBV5-1 and TRBJ1-2, with no clear D. Per the germline V gene, CDR1 is SGHRS and CDR2 is YFSETQ. This CDR3 comprises 13 residues. V was trimmed by 1 base and J by 8 bases, leaving 12 bases between them. Written as DNA, the CDR3 is TGCGCCAGCAGCTTGAGTACAATTGAAGGCTACACCTTC. Its protein is CASSLSTIEGYTF.

This sequence joins TRBV15 and TRBJ1-5; tentative D call: TRBD1 (6 bases). This CDR3 has 16 amino acids. Germline V gene sequence: CDR1 LNHNV, CDR2 YYDKDF (reference sequence). The V and J ends lost 5 bases and 5 bases respectively, with 19 bases between them. The CDR3, as DNA: TGTGCCACCAGCCCCTCGCCCAGGGGAAGGCATCAGCCCCAGCATTTT. Its translation is CATSPSPRGRHQPQHF. The full variable domain, in which reference TRBV15 and TRBJ1-5 provide the parts outside the CDR3, is DAMVIQNPRYQVTQFGKPVTLSCSQTLNHNVMYWYQQKSSQAPKLLFHYYDKDFNNEADTPDNFQSRRPNTSFCFLDIRSPGLGDTAMYLCATSPSPRGRHQPQHFGDGTRLSIL.